The rows below give T cell receptor beta chains drawn from one sample of a study of blood T cell repertoires in COVID-19. Sequenced by immunoSEQ multiplex PCR; TCRdb stores in-frame clones only, minus some. The repertoire consists of hundreds of thousands of clones, with about 89% occurring once and the leading ten covering roughly 4%. Sequenced sample: peripheral blood. Receptor source: a woman in her twenties or thirties with acute or convalescent COVID-19. Each CDR3 is given without its conserved first and last residue. Rows may omit the clone size; those that give it use once, few, many or a size class.

TRBV4-1	TRBJ2-7	-	ASSRDRSYEQY
TRBV5-1	TRBJ2-3	-	ASSQQTDTQY
TRBV11-1	TRBJ2-1	-	ASSLAATAYNEQF
TRBV28	TRBJ2-7	-	ASSFLGALFYEQY
TRBV9	TRBJ2-3	-	ASSVTDSGDLTDTQY
TRBV11-3	TRBJ2-1	-	ASSSDGQAPYNEQF
TRBV11-2	TRBJ2-1	-	ASSRLRAEGQGRNNEQF
TRBV7-3	TRBJ2-2	-	ASSPTSGGTSGELF
TRBV3-1/TRBV3-2	TRBJ2-1	-	ASSQDLGGGSYNEQF
TRBV27	TRBJ2-1	-	ASSSITSYNEQF
TRBV4-1	TRBJ1-4	-	ASSHLAGREKLF
TRBV19	TRBJ1-5	-	ASSISPGRPQH
TRBV14	TRBJ1-2	-	ASSQEQGDYGYT
TRBV4-1	TRBJ2-7	-	ASSHPGGEQY
TRBV5-1	TRBJ2-5	-	ASSLPPPAGGGETQY
TRBV28	TRBJ1-2	-	AIQGGSYGYT
TRBV18	TRBJ2-7	-	ASSPSPNEQY
TRBV5-1	TRBJ2-4	-	ASSLTGGDIQY
TRBV5-1	TRBJ1-4	-	ASSLGGAHEKLF
TRBV13	TRBJ1-2	once	ASGTGNYGYT
TRBV2	TRBJ2-1	-	ASRRGTSYNEQF
TRBV5-6	TRBJ1-3	-	ASSLSAVLGNTIY
TRBV6-5	TRBJ1-1	-	ASSPGQRNTEAF
TRBV11-2	TRBJ1-4	-	ASSEDQGAANEKLF
TRBV20-1	TRBJ1-1	-	SATSDSEAF
TRBV6-1	TRBJ2-6	-	ASSEIDRSLSGANVLT
TRBV5-1	TRBJ2-4	-	ASSWGTPPAH
TRBV7-3	TRBJ2-1	-	ASSLTPGQGAGDEQF
TRBV24-1	TRBJ2-5	-	ATSEGGGETQY
TRBV15	TRBJ1-6	once	ATSIMGGGSPLH
TRBV29-1	TRBJ2-2	-	SVGSTANTGELF
TRBV7-2	TRBJ1-6	-	ASSLAAGSHNSPLH
TRBV11-2	TRBJ2-5	-	ASSLNSGGFKETQY
TRBV6-2/TRBV6-3	TRBJ2-4	-	ASSYSFMIAGGSKNIQY
TRBV11-2	TRBJ1-6	-	ASSLGSAGNSPLH